This passage covers 30 T cell receptor beta chains from one sample sequenced in a study of beta chain features in type 1 diabetes. General observations from the study: Patients with Type 1 diabetes showed moderately but significantly shorter TCRB CDR3s in all four CD4+ subsets.

Reverse transcription of all isolated RNA meant that expressed TCRB transcripts were sequenced. TCRdb's table, derived via immunoSEQ multiplex PCR, lists solely in-frame clones and lacks some. Of hundreds of thousands of clones in the sample, 11% to 15% were seen once. The antigens of these receptors remain unknown. Sample: naive CD4+ T cells from blood. Every receptor here comes from a man aged 18 to 29 with type 1 diabetes.

This clone has a handful of counts. The gene calls are TRBV7-9 and TRBJ1-3; D is ambiguous. With 5 bases removed from V and 4 bases from J, the gap between germline ends came to 9 bases. The CDR3 spans 13 residues. Germline assignment: CDR1 SEHNR and CDR2 FQNEAQ (reference sequence). CDR3 nucleotide sequence: TGTGCCAGCAGCAAAGGCCCCGGAAACACCATATATTTT. It encodes CASSKGPGNTIYF.

This clone has more than one count but fewer than ten. The chain combines TRBV12-5 with TRBJ2-2; weak D call: TRBD1 (5 bases). The CDR3 is 18 amino acids. Trimming removed 1 base at V and 2 bases at J, with 17 bases between. Germline CDR1 reads LGHNT; CDR2 reads FRNRAP. The CDR3 sequence is CASGLDPRLGHNTGELFF. The DNA of the CDR3 is TGTGCTAGTGGTTTGGACCCTAGACTCGGACACAACACCGGGGAGCTGTTTTTT.

The chain carries TRBV29-1 and TRBJ2-1; TRBD2 is a possible D gene (5 bases). The germline V and J ends were trimmed by 7 bases and 0 bases, with 13 bases remaining between them. The CDR3 loop spans 14 amino acids. Germline V lookup: CDR1 SQVTM, CDR2 ANQGSEA. The CDR3: CSADGVSSYNEQFF. The CDR3, as DNA: TGCAGCGCCGACGGGGTAAGCTCCTACAATGAGCAGTTCTTC.

The chain links TRBV7-2 to TRBJ1-1; D unclear. The CDR3 runs to 11 residues. CDR1 and CDR2 from the germline V gene are SGHTA and FQGNSA. Trimming took 5 bases from V and 8 from J, leaving 9 bases between them. CDR3 residues: CASSLQREAFF. DNA for the CDR3: TGTGCCAGCAGCCTACAGCGGGAAGCTTTCTTT.

This clone was picked up a small number of times. The rearrangement joins TRBV7-2 to TRBJ1-1; tentative D call: TRBD1 (5 bases). The CDR3 extends over 13 amino acids. Germline V lookup: CDR1 SGHTA, CDR2 FQGNSA. V shed 0 bases and J shed 4 bases, with 6 bases lying between them. CDR3 nucleotide sequence: TGTGCCAGCAGCTTAGCTGGGACCACTGAAGCTTTCTTT. It yields the protein CASSLAGTTEAFF.

This clone was found a few times. The chain combines TRBV7-2 with TRBJ1-5; 11 positions match TRBD1. This CDR3 spans 14 amino acids. Germline CDR1 is SGHTA and CDR2 is FQGNSA. The V gene end was trimmed by 5 bases and the J gene end by 8 bases; junction bases not matched to a gene: 5. Here the CDR3 DNA reads TGTGCCAGCAGCCCCGGACAGGGGGCGAAGCCCCAGCATTTT. It specifies CASSPGQGAKPQHF.

The rearrangement uses TRBV25-1 and TRBJ2-3; D remains unclear. Germline V gene lookup returns CDR1 MGHDK and CDR2 SYGVNS. Trimming shortened V by 2 bases and J by 2 bases, and 11 bases separated the two germline ends. The CDR3 contains 15 residues. DNA of the CDR3: TGTGCCAGCAGTGAAATCGGCGGATTCACAGATACGCAGTATTTT. This encodes CASSEIGGFTDTQYF.

The chain uses TRBV28 and TRBJ1-1; D call uncertain. CDR1 is MDHEN and CDR2 is SYDVKM in the germline V gene. The V end was cut by 3 bases, the J end by 1 base, with 9 bases between. The CDR3 consists of 14 residues. The CDR3 sequence: CASSFPVRNTEAFF. CDR3 coding DNA: TGTGCCAGCAGTTTTCCGGTTAGGAACACTGAAGCTTTCTTT.

V usage is TRBV7-9 and J usage is TRBJ2-1; D gene unclear. CDR1 and CDR2 (germline): SEHNR, FQNEAQ (reference sequence). Trimming pared 9 bases from V and 7 bases from J, leaving 13 bases between. This CDR3 is 12 amino acids long. The CDR3 spells CASNVQENEQFF. DNA for the CDR3: TGTGCCAGTAACGTCCAGGAGAATGAGCAGTTCTTC.

This clone was seen more than once but under ten times. This sequence joins TRBV28 and TRBJ1-1; TRBD1 is a possible D gene (6 bases). There are 12 residues in the CDR3. The germline V gene has CDR1 MDHEN and CDR2 SYDVKM. V dropped 8 bases and J dropped 11 bases, with 18 bases sitting between them. The CDR3 DNA is TGTGCCAGCGACCGGGACGGGGGCGAGGCTTTCTTT. The encoded protein is CASDRDGGEAFF.

J is TRBJ2-2 and V is TRBV7-3; TRBD1 agrees at 8 bases. Germline V gene lookup returns CDR1 SGHTA and CDR2 FQGTGA. V was pared by 9 bases and J by 1 base, with 7 bases of the junction left unmatched. The CDR3 has 15 residues. CDR3 bases: TGTGCCAGTTCTACCGGGACAGGGAACACCGGGGAGCTGTTTTTT. This encodes CASSTGTGNTGELFF.

This clone was picked up a small number of times. The chain employs TRBV11-2 and TRBJ2-3; 7 bases map to TRBD2. J was trimmed by 10 bases and V by 2 bases; bases with no gene match: 3. The CDR3 runs 12 residues. In germline, CDR1 is SGHAT, CDR2 FQNNGV. This CDR3 is CASSLSGRAQYF. CDR3 DNA sequence: TGTGCCAGCAGCTTATCAGGGAGGGCGCAGTATTTT. Supplemented by reference TRBV11-2 and TRBJ2-3, the full variable domain reads EAGVAQSPRYKIIEKRQSVAFWCNPISGHATLYWYQQILGQGPKLLIQFQNNGVVDDSQLPKDRFSAERLKGVDSTLKIQPAKLEDSAVYLCASSLSGRAQYFGPGTRLTVL.

This clone turned up a few times. This chain links TRBV14 with TRBJ2-5; the D gene is possibly TRBD2 (6 bases). Between the trimmed V and J ends, which lost 4 bases and 5 bases, there was a span of 11 bases. Germline assignment: CDR1 SGHDN and CDR2 FVKESK. This CDR3 spans 13 amino acids. The CDR3 DNA sequence: TGTGCCAGCAGCCCGGGACTTGTTGAGACCCAGTACTTC. Translating it yields CASSPGLVETQYF.

This clone showed up just a few times. This chain links TRBV19 with TRBJ2-3; TRBD1 matches 7 bases. Unmatched junction bases numbered 3, after V lost 3 bases and J lost 0 bases. This CDR3 has 15 amino acids. Germline V lookup: CDR1 LNHDA, CDR2 SQIVND (reference sequence). The CDR3 coding sequence is TGTGCCAGTAGTATCGGACAGGACAGCACAGATACGCAGTATTTT. It specifies CASSIGQDSTDTQYF.

Only a few counts were recorded for this clone. The chain joins TRBV25-1 to TRBJ1-6, with D unresolved. The germline V gene has CDR1 MGHDK and CDR2 SYGVNS. There are 13 residues in the CDR3. With 2 bases removed from V and 7 bases from J, the gap between germline ends came to 6 bases. The CDR3 is CASSELFNSPLHF. The CDR3 DNA is TGTGCCAGCAGTGAACTTTTCAATTCACCCCTCCACTTT.

This chain links TRBV27 with TRBJ1-2; 7 nucleotides line up with TRBD1. The CDR3 is 15 amino acids. Trimming removed 7 bases from V and 4 bases from J; junction bases left unmatched: 12. From germline, CDR1 is MNHEY and CDR2 SMNVEV (reference sequence). The CDR3 loop reads CASKVRRGQGYGYTF. The CDR3 region has the DNA TGTGCCAGCAAAGTCAGGAGGGGGCAAGGCTATGGCTACACCTTC.

This chain connects TRBV5-1 to TRBJ2-6; D remains ambiguous. The CDR3 runs to 17 residues. Per the germline V gene, CDR1 is SGHRS and CDR2 is YFSETQ. V lost 0 bases, J lost 1 base, and 11 bases lay in between. The CDR3 loop is CASSLVPMVSGANVLTF. The CDR3 DNA is TGCGCCAGCAGCTTGGTACCGATGGTATCTGGGGCCAACGTCCTGACTTTC.

This clone was seen only a few times. V is TRBV5-1 and J is TRBJ2-1; D possibly corresponds to TRBD1 (5 bases). V was pared by 2 bases and J by 5 bases, with 5 bases between. The CDR3 loop spans 12 amino acids. Germline values: CDR1 SGHRS, CDR2 YFSETQ. For the CDR3, the DNA is TGCGCCAGCAGCTTACAGGACAATGAGCAGTTCTTC. Encoded protein: CASSLQDNEQFF.

The table lists this clone with a few counts. This chain connects TRBV7-2 to TRBJ1-1, with D unclear. The V gene's germline CDR1 is SGHTA and CDR2 FQGNSA. CDR3 length: 13 residues. Deletions cut 4 bases from V and 2 bases from J, with 8 bases between. The CDR3 region is CASSSPPNTEAFF. The CDR3, as DNA: TGTGCCAGCAGCTCCCCTCCCAACACTGAAGCTTTCTTT.

J is TRBJ2-7 and V is TRBV6-5; D is perhaps TRBD2 (6 bases). With 7 bases removed from V and 4 bases from J, the gap between germline ends came to 17 bases. Germline V CDR1 and CDR2: MNHEY, SVGAGI. The CDR3 sequence is 14 residues long. Here the CDR3 reads CASTAGRGLYEQYF. The CDR3, as DNA: TGTGCCAGCACGGCCGGGCGGGGTTTGTACGAGCAGTACTTC.

This clone was seen a handful of times. The J gene is TRBJ2-2, the V gene TRBV30; 9 nucleotides line up with TRBD2. The CDR3 covers 17 residues. CDR1 and CDR2 (germline): GTSNPN, SVGIG (reference sequence). The V gene end was trimmed by 4 bases and the J gene end by 5 bases; junction bases not matched to a gene: 14. The CDR3 reads CAWIISSAGGSTGELFF. The CDR3 DNA reads as TGTGCCTGGATAATTTCATCAGCGGGGGGTTCAACCGGGGAGCTGTTTTTT.

The rearrangement links TRBV4-1 to TRBJ2-3, with 14 bases fitting TRBD2. V was pared by 4 bases and J by 4 bases, with 10 bases of the junction left unmatched. The CDR3 is 18 residues long. The V gene's germline CDR1 is MGHRA and CDR2 YSYEKL. The CDR3 DNA is TGCGCCAGCAGCCTTACTGCGACTAGCGGGGGGGCGCCAGATACGCAGTATTTT. It encodes CASSLTATSGGAPDTQYF.

The CDR3, as DNA: TGTGCCGAGGGGAAAGGACAGGGGCTGGGGACTCGAGGCATTCAGTACTTC. This translates into CAEGKGQGLGTRGIQYF. The genes are TRBV2 and TRBJ2-4, with 9 bases lining up with TRBD1. Losses at the gene ends were 11 bases for V and 9 bases for J; bases not matched to a gene: 23. CDR1 and CDR2 from the germline V gene are SNHLY and FYNNEI. The CDR3 loop spans 17 amino acids.

This rearrangement joins TRBV11-2 to TRBJ1-2; D gene unclear. The CDR3 loop spans 13 amino acids. Germline-derived CDR1 and CDR2 are SGHAT and FQNNGV. Trimming left V 4 bases short and J 8 bases short, with 14 bases between. CDR3 nucleotides: TGTGCCAGCAGCTCCGGACCCCGCCAAGGCTACACCTTC. It codes for CASSSGPRQGYTF.

This clone has only a few counts. CDR3: CASSQVRDTRAQYF. The CDR3 DNA is TGCGCCAGCAGCCAAGTTAGGGACACCCGAGCCCAGTACTTC. The J gene is TRBJ2-5, the V gene TRBV4-3; TRBD1 might be the D (6 bases). The V gene's germline CDR1 is LGHNA and CDR2 YSLEER. The CDR3 has 14 amino acids. The ends were cut back, 1 base at V and 9 bases at J, with 15 bases in the middle.

This clone was found a few times. The V and J genes are TRBV6-6 and TRBJ2-1, with TRBD1 matching over 9 bases. This CDR3 region has 15 residues. V lost 6 bases to trimming and J lost 7 bases; unmatched junction nucleotides: 10. Germline V lookup: CDR1 MNHNY, CDR2 SVGAGI (reference sequence). The CDR3 protein is CASSHRDRDKNEQFF. Here the CDR3 DNA reads TGTGCCAGCAGCCACCGGGACAGGGATAAAAATGAGCAGTTCTTC.

V and J are TRBV29-1 and TRBJ2-5; D is unresolved. The J call is doubtful: the DNA matches TRBJ2-7 better. The CDR3 runs 12 residues. CDR1 is SQVTM, CDR2 ANQGSEA, per germline. CDR3 DNA: TGCAGCGTTGTTTTGTACAGCTACGAGCAGTACTTC. Protein sequence: CSVVLYSYEQYF.

This clone occurred a few times. The CDR3 sequence is CASAGPGYYEQYF. The CDR3 coding sequence is TGTGCCAGCGCCGGACCCGGATACTACGAGCAGTACTTC. The chain carries TRBV11-1 and TRBJ2-7; D unresolved. Per the germline V gene, CDR1 is SGHAT and CDR2 is FQDESV (reference sequence). The CDR3 has 13 amino acids. V was clipped by 8 bases and J by 3 bases, with 14 bases between them.

This clone occurred a few times. The chain employs TRBV19 and TRBJ1-4, with a tentative D call TRBD1 (5 bases). CDR3 size: 11 residues. CDR1 LNHDA and CDR2 SQIVND come from the germline V gene (reference sequence). Trimming removed 10 bases from V and 11 bases from J, with 14 bases in between. CDR3 sequence (DNA): TGTGCCATCGAAACGGGGCGTAAACTGTTTTTT. Amino acids: CAIETGRKLFF.

V usage is TRBV4-3 and J usage is TRBJ2-3; TRBD1 aligns across 8 bases. Looked up from germline, CDR1 is LGHNA and CDR2 is YSLEER. V lost 1 base to trimming and J lost 4 bases; unmatched junction nucleotides: 10. The CDR3 runs 17 residues. CDR3 residues: CASSQGISGQGSDTQYF. CDR3 DNA: TGCGCCAGCAGCCAAGGAATAAGCGGACAGGGATCAGATACGCAGTATTTT.